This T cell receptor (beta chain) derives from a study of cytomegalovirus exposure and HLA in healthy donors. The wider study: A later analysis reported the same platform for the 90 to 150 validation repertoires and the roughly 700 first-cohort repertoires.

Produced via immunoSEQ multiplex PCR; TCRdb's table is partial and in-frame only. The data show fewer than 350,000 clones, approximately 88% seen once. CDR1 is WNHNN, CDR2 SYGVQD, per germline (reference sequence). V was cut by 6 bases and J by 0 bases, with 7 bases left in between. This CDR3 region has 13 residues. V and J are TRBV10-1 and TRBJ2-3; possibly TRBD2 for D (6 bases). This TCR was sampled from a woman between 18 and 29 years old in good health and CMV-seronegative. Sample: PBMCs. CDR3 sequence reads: CASSGSSTDTQYF. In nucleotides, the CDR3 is TGCGCCAGCAGCGGGAGTAGCACAGATACGCAGTATTTT.